The clone carrying this T cell receptor (beta chain) was counted many times. Each TCR transcript was tagged with a 10-nucleotide random UMI during 5'RACE. TCRdb re-called the 5' RACE reads with MiXCR, one entry per CDR3 protein. Of over 65,000 distinct CDR3 sequences in the sample, just over 2.5% are singletons; the top ten hold about 1%. V was pared by 0 bases and J by 4 bases, with 18 bases between. This CDR3 contains 16 residues. CDR1 DFQATT and CDR2 SNEGSKA come from the germline V gene (reference sequence). The record originates from a study of neurological immune-mediated disorders. Libraries used 2 million unsorted PBMCs kept frozen in RNAlater.

V is TRBV20-1 and J is TRBJ1-1; D ambiguous. This TCR derives from a woman in her twenties or thirties with multiple sclerosis. Sequenced input: PBMCs. CDR3 region: CSARDLMGGWSTEAFF. Written as DNA, the CDR3 is TGCAGTGCTAGAGATTTGATGGGTGGGTGGAGCACTGAAGCTTTCTTT.